Below are 20 T cell receptor beta chains sequenced from a single sample in a study of T-cell reconstitution after alpha-beta-depleted transplantation in children. This sample's TCRbeta library carried unique molecular identifier barcodes. From the PCR reads, TCRdb called clonotypes with MiXCR, one entry per CDR3 protein. The sample contains roughly 200,000 distinct CDR3 sequences, roughly 15% of which appear only once. Material: PBMCs from the stem cell graft donor, obtained from the stem cell graft. These TCRs come from a human donor who donated a stem cell graft to a child with acute lymphoblastic leukemia.

The rearrangement links TRBV28 to TRBJ2-7; a weak D match, TRBD2 (5 bases). Germline lookup yields CDR1 MDHEN and CDR2 SYDVKM. Trimming pared 3 bases from V and 6 bases from J, leaving 12 bases between. The CDR3 contains 13 residues. Written as DNA, the CDR3 is TGTGCCAGCAGTTTCCTACTAGTAGCCGAGCAGTACTTC. Its protein product is CASSFLLVAEQYF.

This clonotype has a count of ten or more. The chain carries TRBV5-1 and TRBJ2-1; no clear D. CDR3 length: 13 amino acids. V lost 3 bases to trimming and J lost 6 bases, with 10 bases between them. CDR1 SGHRS and CDR2 YFSETQ come from the germline V gene. CDR3 amino acids: CASSSSISNEQFF. DNA of the CDR3: TGCGCCAGCAGCTCCAGTATTAGCAATGAGCAGTTCTTC.

V and J are TRBV12-3 or TRBV12-4 and TRBJ1-4, with a possible D match to TRBD1 (6 bases). This CDR3 has 15 amino acids. V was cut by 6 bases and J by 4 bases, with 15 bases left in between. The DNA for the CDR3 is TGTGCCAGCAGCCTAACAGGGTCGAGTAATGAAAAACTGTTTTTT. Translation gives CASSLTGSSNEKLFF.

This clonotype has at least ten counts. This sequence joins TRBV12-3 or TRBV12-4 and TRBJ2-1; D is ambiguous. The CDR3 has 11 amino acids. The V end was cut by 8 bases, the J end by 1 base, with 3 bases between. The CDR3 region has the DNA TGTGCCAGCTATTCCTACAATGAGCAGTTCTTC. Amino acids: CASYSYNEQFF.

This clonotype showed up many times. This chain uses TRBV29-1 with TRBJ2-5; D is unresolved. The CDR3 is 16 residues long. The germline gives CDR1 SQVTM, CDR2 ANQGSEA. The V end lost 0 bases, the J end lost 1 base, and 15 bases lay between the germline ends. CDR3 nucleotides: TGCAGCGTTGAAGATCTGAAAAAGGGAACCCAAGAGACCCAGTACTTC. Residues: CSVEDLKKGTQETQYF.

Only one count was recorded for this clonotype. This chain links TRBV7-6 with TRBJ2-5; D unresolved. CDR1 is SGHVS, CDR2 FNYEAQ, per germline. V gave up 0 bases and J gave up 6 bases, with 20 bases separating them. The CDR3 loop spans 17 amino acids. CDR3 in DNA: TGTGCCAGCAGCTTAGCCTCCTGGACCCCCCCTGGGAAGACCCAGTACTTC. This translates into CASSLASWTPPGKTQYF.

At least ten counts were recorded for this clonotype. The genes are TRBV7-2 and TRBJ1-6; 7 bases map to TRBD1. Germline lookup yields CDR1 SGHTA and CDR2 FQGNSA. The CDR3 runs 13 residues. Trimming cost V 0 bases and J 15 bases; bases outside gene matches: 5. CDR3 amino acids: CASSLARRQGLHF. CDR3 DNA: TGTGCCAGCAGCTTAGCGCGGCGACAGGGCCTCCACTTT.

Many counts were recorded for this clonotype. This chain joins TRBV28 and TRBJ2-7; tentatively, D is TRBD1 (6 bases). Germline V CDR1 and CDR2: MDHEN, SYDVKM. The V end was cut by 6 bases, the J end by 2 bases, with 8 bases between. This CDR3 spans 12 amino acids. Here the CDR3 reads CASSTGTYEQYF. The CDR3 bases are TGTGCCAGCAGCACAGGGACCTACGAGCAGTACTTC.

Ten or more counts support this clonotype. The V gene is TRBV12-3 or TRBV12-4, the J gene TRBJ1-1, with TRBD1 identical over 7 bases. V was pared by 6 bases and J by 4 bases, with 5 bases of the junction left unmatched. CDR3 size: 13 residues. The CDR3 protein is CASSPRQGTEAFF. The CDR3 DNA reads TGTGCCAGCAGCCCCCGACAGGGCACTGAAGCTTTCTTT.

There are a few counts of this clonotype. The rearrangement uses TRBV12-3 or TRBV12-4 and TRBJ2-7, with D maybe TRBD2 (5 bases). The V gene lost 5 bases and the J gene lost 5 bases, with 10 bases spanning the gap. The CDR3 consists of 12 residues. CDR3 residues: CASSEQRDEQYF. The CDR3 nucleotides are TGTGCCAGCAGTGAACAGAGGGACGAGCAGTACTTC.

This clonotype was seen ten or more times. The rearrangement joins TRBV7-6 to TRBJ1-5, with no clear D. The germline CDR1 and CDR2 sequences are SGHVS and FNYEAQ. Trimming took off 1 base at V and 2 bases at J, with 9 bases between the two ends. This CDR3 region has 15 residues. The DNA for the CDR3 is TGTGCCAGCAGCTTAGTAGCTGGTGGCAATCAGCCCCAGCATTTT. Translating gives CASSLVAGGNQPQHF.

This clonotype was recorded at least ten times. J is TRBJ2-5 and V is TRBV7-8; D is unresolved. Germline loops: CDR1 SGHVS, CDR2 FQNEAQ. The CDR3 runs to 15 residues. The V end was cut by 2 bases, the J end by 4 bases, with 14 bases between. As DNA, the CDR3 is TGTGCCAGCAGCTTAAACCGCGGTCCCTTAGAGACCCAGTACTTC. It is translated as CASSLNRGPLETQYF.

The chain is built from TRBV2 and TRBJ2-7, with D possibly being TRBD2 (6 bases). The CDR3 runs 14 residues. Trimming removed 9 bases at V and 7 bases at J, with 22 bases between. Germline lookup yields CDR1 SNHLY and CDR2 FYNNEI. CDR3 residues: CASTVQGVEGEQYF. The CDR3 DNA reads TGTGCCAGTACTGTCCAGGGTGTGGAGGGTGAGCAGTACTTC.

Ten or more counts support this clonotype. This chain uses TRBV20-1 with TRBJ2-1, with 10 bases matching TRBD2. Losses at the gene ends were 0 bases for V and 9 bases for J; bases not matched to a gene: 8. Germline V gene lookup returns CDR1 DFQATT and CDR2 SNEGSKA (reference sequence). The CDR3 totals 15 residues. CDR3 loop: CSAREAGGPNGEQFF. DNA of the CDR3: TGCAGTGCTAGAGAAGCGGGAGGGCCGAATGGTGAGCAGTTCTTC.

This clonotype came up a few times. V is TRBV29-1 and J is TRBJ2-3; 10 bases are a match to TRBD2. Germline V gives CDR1 SQVTM, CDR2 ANQGSEA. The CDR3 is 14 amino acids. V was clipped by 6 bases and J by 3 bases; unmatched bases: 6. The CDR3 DNA sequence: TGCAGCGTCCCCAGCGGGGGGGGGACAGATACGCAGTATTTT. Protein product: CSVPSGGGTDTQYF.

The table lists this clonotype with a few counts. The rearrangement uses TRBV7-9 and TRBJ2-1; D unresolved. Germline lookup yields CDR1 SEHNR and CDR2 FQNEAQ (reference sequence). V was shortened by 0 bases and J by 14 bases, with 11 bases between the two germline ends. The CDR3 extends over 12 amino acids. CDR3 sequence reads: CASSLAMSREFF. CDR3 sequence (DNA): TGTGCCAGCAGCTTAGCGATGAGTCGGGAGTTCTTC.

This clonotype has more than one count but fewer than ten. V gene TRBV4-1 combines with J gene TRBJ2-5; D might be TRBD1 or TRBD2, each matching 6 bases. The germline gives CDR1 MGHRA, CDR2 YSYEKL. Trimming shortened V by 1 base and J by 4 bases, and 28 bases separated the two germline ends. This CDR3 contains 20 residues. CDR3 DNA: TGCGCCAGCAGCCAAGTAATTACGGCGGGACAAGCGGAATGGAGAGAGACCCAGTACTTC. It is translated as CASSQVITAGQAEWRETQYF.

This clonotype has ten or more counts. CDR3 amino acids: CASSDSYEQYF. The CDR3 DNA follows: TGTGCCAGCAGTGACTCATACGAGCAGTACTTC. The chain carries TRBV25-1 and TRBJ2-7; no clear D. This CDR3 is 11 amino acids long. The germline gives CDR1 MGHDK, CDR2 SYGVNS. The germline V and J ends were trimmed by 3 bases and 4 bases, with 4 bases remaining between them.

This clonotype was seen ten or more times. This chain uses TRBV29-1 with TRBJ2-2; D gene uncertain. Germline V gene sequence: CDR1 SQVTM, CDR2 ANQGSEA. V was cut by 7 bases and J by 3 bases, with 15 bases left in between. This CDR3 contains 14 residues. CDR3 sequence reads: CSAATLSDTGELFF. As DNA, the CDR3 is TGCAGCGCGGCGACACTTTCGGACACCGGGGAGCTGTTTTTT.

The rearrangement joins TRBV6-5 to TRBJ2-1, with a possible D match to TRBD2 (7 bases). Trimming shortened V by 3 bases and J by 2 bases, and 17 bases separated the two germline ends. The CDR3 consists of 17 residues. CDR1 is MNHEY, CDR2 SVGAGI, per germline. The CDR3 DNA reads as TGTGCCAGCAGTTATAAGGGGGGGCGAGTTACCTACAATGAGCAGTTCTTC. This codes for CASSYKGGRVTYNEQFF.